This TCR beta chain was captured by sequencing in a study of blood T cells in healthy people across ages. Caucasian individuals from Russia who were healthy and aged about 6 to 95 acted as donors. The V end was cut by 3 bases, the J end by 1 base, with 10 bases between. The CDR3 loop spans 14 amino acids. Germline values: CDR1 SGHTA, CDR2 FQGNSA. A J-beta primer mix and a sample-barcoded 5' primer were used in a second PCR of about 6 to 12 cycles. TCRdb reprocessed the 5' RACE reads via MiXCR and lists one record per CDR3 protein. The sample lists approximately 810,000 distinct CDR3 sequences, roughly 26% seen once, with approximately 15% in the top ten.

The sample was blood. This sequence was found in a woman of 80 years or more in good health. The chain has TRBV7-2 and TRBJ2-7; tentative D call: TRBD1 (6 bases). The CDR3 loop reads CASSFQGSSYEQYF. CDR3 in DNA: TGTGCCAGCAGCTTCCAGGGGTCGTCCTACGAGCAGTACTTC.